This T cell receptor beta chain came from a study of OX40 agonist ivuxolimab in advanced cancers. The CDR3 has 14 amino acids. Germline CDR1 is SGHNT and CDR2 is YYREEE (reference sequence). V lost 4 bases and J lost 4, with 14 bases in between. Some clones are missing from TCRdb's copy, which holds only in-frame ones; the method was immunoSEQ multiplex PCR. The repertoire consists of about 61,000 clones, with under 85% occurring once and the leading ten covering around 3.4%. The specimen comprised CD4+ or CD8+ T cells sorted from blood, sampled in a trial of the OX40 agonist ivuxolimab. The chain has TRBV5-4 and TRBJ1-2; TRBD1 might be the D (6 bases). The TCR sequence derives from an adult with an advanced solid tumor such as melanoma, head and neck, liver or kidney cancer. As DNA, the CDR3 is TGTGCCAGCAGCAAGGACAGAGAAATCTATGGCTACACCTTC. Its translation is CASSKDREIYGYTF.